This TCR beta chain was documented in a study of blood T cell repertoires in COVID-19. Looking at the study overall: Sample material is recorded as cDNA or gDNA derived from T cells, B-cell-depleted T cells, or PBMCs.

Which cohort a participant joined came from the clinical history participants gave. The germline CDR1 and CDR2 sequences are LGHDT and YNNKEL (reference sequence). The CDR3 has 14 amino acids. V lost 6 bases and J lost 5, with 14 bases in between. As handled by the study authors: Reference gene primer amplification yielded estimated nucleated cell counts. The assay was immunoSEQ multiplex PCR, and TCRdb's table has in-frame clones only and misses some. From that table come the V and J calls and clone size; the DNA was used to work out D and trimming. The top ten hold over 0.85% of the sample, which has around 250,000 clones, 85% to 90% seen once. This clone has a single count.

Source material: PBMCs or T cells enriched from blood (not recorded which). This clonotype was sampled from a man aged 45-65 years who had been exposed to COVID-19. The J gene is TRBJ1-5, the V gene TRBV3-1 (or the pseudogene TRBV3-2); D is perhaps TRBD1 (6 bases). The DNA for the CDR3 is TGTGCCAGCAGTCAGCAGGGGTCGGATCAGCCCCAGCATTTT. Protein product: CASSQQGSDQPQHF.